A selection of T cell receptor beta chains follows, all from one sample in a study of blood T cell repertoires in COVID-19. Using immunoSEQ multiplex PCR, the repertoire was profiled, and TCRdb retains in-frame clones only, with some absent. The data show roughly 200,000 clones, with 80% to 90% seen just once and 20% held by the top ten. The sequencing input was peripheral blood. Receptors originate from a human donor in a cohort sampled during active COVID-19. CDR3s include the opening cysteine and the closing phenylalanine or tryptophan. Fields, in order: CDR3 protein, CDR3 DNA, V gene, J gene, D gene, clone size. D genes are given only for firm matches. The size of a clone is reported for some rows only, either as once, few or many, or as a class for expanded clones.

CATTTQGSSYNEQFF,TGTGCCACCACGACACAGGGGAGCTCCTACAATGAGCAGTTCTTC,TRBV19,TRBJ2-1,TRBD1,.
CASSYGRGNTIYF,TGTGCCAGCAGTTACGGGAGAGGAAACACCATATATTTT,TRBV6-5,TRBJ1-3,.,.
CASSYLGGSEKLFF,TGTGCCAGCAGTTACTTAGGGGGATCGGAAAAACTGTTTTTT,TRBV6-6,TRBJ1-4,.,.
CASSPSFVDTQYF,TGCGCCAGCAGCCCCTCCTTTGTTGATACGCAGTATTTT,TRBV5-1,TRBJ2-3,.,.
CASSPSGQQETQYF,TGTGCCAGCTCACCCTCGGGACAGCAAGAGACCCAGTACTTC,TRBV18,TRBJ2-5,TRBD1,.
CASSPAGISGNTIYF,TGTGCCAGTAGCCCAGCAGGTATCTCTGGAAACACCATATATTTT,TRBV19,TRBJ1-3,.,.
CASSQESVIRTGELFF,TGCGCCAGCAGCCAAGAGTCTGTGATCCGGACCGGGGAGCTGTTTTTT,TRBV4-1,TRBJ2-2,.,once
CASSLDHGNEQFF,TGTGCCAGCAGCTTAGATCACGGTAATGAGCAGTTCTTC,TRBV11-2,TRBJ2-1,.,.
CASSVVGQGNTEAFF,TGTGCCAGCAGCGTAGTTGGACAGGGTAACACTGAAGCTTTCTTT,TRBV9,TRBJ1-1,TRBD1,.
CATSGGEQLGDTQYF,TGTGCCACCAGTGGCGGCGAGCAATTAGGAGATACGCAGTATTTT,TRBV24-1,TRBJ2-3,.,.
CASSYRRGQKGETQYF,TGTGCCAGCAGTTACCGACGGGGACAGAAAGGAGAGACCCAGTACTTC,TRBV6-5,TRBJ2-5,TRBD1,.
CASSRTAYGYTF,TGTGCCAGTAGTCGGACAGCCTATGGCTACACCTTC,TRBV19,TRBJ1-2,.,once
CASSLELTLAGSRGEQFF,TGTGCCAGCAGCTTAGAACTCACACTAGCGGGGAGCAGAGGTGAGCAGTTCTTC,TRBV13,TRBJ2-1,TRBD2,.
CASAPGGSRIYEQYF,TGTGCCAGTGCACCCGGGGGATCAAGGATCTACGAGCAGTACTTC,TRBV19,TRBJ2-7,.,.
CASSWGDNSPLHF,TGTGCCAGCAGCTGGGGCGATAATTCACCCCTCCACTTT,TRBV11-2,TRBJ1-6,.,.
CASSYGWEQYF,TGTGCCAGCAGCTACGGGTGGGAGCAGTACTTC,TRBV3-1/TRBV3-2,TRBJ2-7,.,.
CATRTGDSTDTQYF,TGTGCCACGAGGACCGGGGATTCCACAGATACGCAGTATTTT,TRBV2,TRBJ2-3,.,.
CASSISPGVYTEAFF,TGTGCCAGTAGTATCAGTCCGGGGGTGTACACTGAAGCTTTCTTT,TRBV19,TRBJ1-1,.,.